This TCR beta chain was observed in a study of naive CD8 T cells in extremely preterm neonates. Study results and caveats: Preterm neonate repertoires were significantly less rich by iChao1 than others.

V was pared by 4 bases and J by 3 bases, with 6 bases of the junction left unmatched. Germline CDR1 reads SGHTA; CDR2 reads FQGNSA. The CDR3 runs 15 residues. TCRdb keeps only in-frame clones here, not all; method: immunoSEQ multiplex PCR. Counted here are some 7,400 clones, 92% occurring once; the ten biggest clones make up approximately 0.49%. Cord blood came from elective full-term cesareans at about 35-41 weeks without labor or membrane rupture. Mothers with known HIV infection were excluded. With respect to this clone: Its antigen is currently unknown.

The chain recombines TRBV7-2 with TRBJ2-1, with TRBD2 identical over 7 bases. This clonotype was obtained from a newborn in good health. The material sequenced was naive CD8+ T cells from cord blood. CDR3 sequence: CASSSTGTNYNEQFF. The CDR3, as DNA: TGTGCCAGCAGCTCCACCGGGACTAACTACAATGAGCAGTTCTTC.